The rows below give T cell receptor beta chains drawn from one sample of a study of cytomegalovirus exposure and HLA in healthy donors. Profiled with immunoSEQ multiplex PCR; TCRdb holds only in-frame clones, not every one. This sample has 85,000 to 110,000 clones; around 67% occur once, and the top ten carry 2.5% to 4%. The specimen sequenced was PBMCs. The receptor source for this set is a woman aged 45-65 years in good health and CMV-seronegative. Both conserved end residues are part of each CDR3. Each record gives: V gene, J gene, CDR3 length, D gene, clone size, CDR3 protein, CDR3 DNA. A D gene is named only where the DNA matches it firmly. Clone size is given for some rows only: seen once, a few or many times, or a class if the clone is expanded.

V gene: TRBV14; J gene: TRBJ1-2; CDR3 length: 15; D gene: -; clone size: -; CDR3 protein: CASSWRGAANYGYTF; CDR3 DNA: TGTGCCAGCAGCTGGCGGGGGGCCGCTAACTATGGCTACACCTTC
V gene: TRBV7-2; J gene: TRBJ2-3; CDR3 length: 13; D gene: -; clone size: -; CDR3 protein: CASSFVSTDTQYF; CDR3 DNA: TGTGCCAGCAGCTTCGTTAGCACAGATACGCAGTATTTT
V gene: TRBV28; J gene: TRBJ2-4; CDR3 length: 14; D gene: TRBD1; clone size: few; CDR3 protein: CASGISGQKNIQYF; CDR3 DNA: TGTGCCAGTGGGATTTCGGGACAGAAAAACATTCAGTACTTC
V gene: TRBV5-4; J gene: TRBJ1-5; CDR3 length: 13; D gene: -; clone size: -; CDR3 protein: CASSLGGTQPQHF; CDR3 DNA: TGTGCCAGCAGCTTGGGAGGCACTCAGCCCCAGCATTTT
V gene: TRBV6-1; J gene: TRBJ2-3; CDR3 length: 15; D gene: -; clone size: few; CDR3 protein: CASLAWRGLTDTQYF; CDR3 DNA: TGTGCCAGCCTTGCTTGGCGGGGCCTAACAGATACGCAGTATTTT
V gene: TRBV7-9; J gene: TRBJ1-2; CDR3 length: 14; D gene: -; clone size: once; CDR3 protein: CASSLARSTDGYTF; CDR3 DNA: TGTGCCAGCAGCTTAGCGAGAAGCACAGATGGCTACACCTTC
V gene: TRBV18; J gene: TRBJ1-1; CDR3 length: 14; D gene: -; clone size: -; CDR3 protein: CASSPRTISAEAFF; CDR3 DNA: TGTGCCAGCTCACCGCGCACTATTTCGGCTGAAGCTTTCTTT
V gene: TRBV25-1; J gene: TRBJ1-6; CDR3 length: 15; D gene: -; clone size: -; CDR3 protein: CASSPRTDLYSPLHF; CDR3 DNA: TGTGCCAGCAGTCCCCGGACAGACCTCTATTCACCCCTCCACTTT
V gene: TRBV5-1; J gene: TRBJ2-2; CDR3 length: 16; D gene: TRBD1; clone size: once; CDR3 protein: CASSFSGGRFAGELFF; CDR3 DNA: TGCGCCAGCAGCTTTTCAGGGGGCAGATTTGCCGGGGAGCTGTTTTTT
V gene: TRBV6-1; J gene: TRBJ2-2; CDR3 length: 15; D gene: -; clone size: once; CDR3 protein: CASLIADLGAGELFF; CDR3 DNA: TGTGCCAGCCTTATAGCGGACTTAGGAGCCGGGGAGCTGTTTTTT
V gene: TRBV29-1; J gene: TRBJ1-5; CDR3 length: 14; D gene: TRBD1; clone size: -; CDR3 protein: CSVAQGAGNQPQHF; CDR3 DNA: TGCAGCGTAGCACAGGGGGCCGGCAATCAGCCCCAGCATTTT
V gene: TRBV2; J gene: TRBJ2-1; CDR3 length: 12; D gene: -; clone size: -; CDR3 protein: CASREIEAEQFF; CDR3 DNA: TGTGCCAGCAGGGAAATAGAGGCTGAGCAGTTCTTC
V gene: TRBV28; J gene: TRBJ2-5; CDR3 length: 14; D gene: -; clone size: -; CDR3 protein: CASRESTGQETQYF; CDR3 DNA: TGTGCCAGCAGAGAGTCGACGGGCCAAGAGACCCAGTACTTC
V gene: TRBV10-3; J gene: TRBJ2-5; CDR3 length: 14; D gene: TRBD2; clone size: -; CDR3 protein: CAIREPWGGETQYF; CDR3 DNA: TGTGCCATCAGGGAACCTTGGGGAGGGGAGACCCAGTACTTC
V gene: TRBV27; J gene: TRBJ1-4; CDR3 length: 14; D gene: TRBD1; clone size: -; CDR3 protein: CASSLRGRGEKLFF; CDR3 DNA: TGTGCCAGCAGTCTAAGGGGGCGCGGTGAAAAACTGTTTTTT
V gene: TRBV7-9; J gene: TRBJ1-2; CDR3 length: 15; D gene: -; clone size: few; CDR3 protein: CASSLAARGPHGYTF; CDR3 DNA: TGTGCCAGCAGCTTAGCGGCACGAGGGCCGCATGGCTACACCTTC
V gene: TRBV4-1; J gene: TRBJ2-7; CDR3 length: 16; D gene: -; clone size: -; CDR3 protein: CASSQDLQGIGYEQYF; CDR3 DNA: TGCGCCAGCAGCCAAGATTTGCAGGGAATAGGTTACGAGCAGTACTTC
V gene: TRBV6-1; J gene: TRBJ2-7; CDR3 length: 13; D gene: -; clone size: -; CDR3 protein: CASWSPTTYEQYF; CDR3 DNA: TGTGCCAGCTGGTCCCCGACAACCTACGAGCAGTACTTC
V gene: TRBV27; J gene: TRBJ1-5; CDR3 length: 13; D gene: -; clone size: -; CDR3 protein: CASSERRDQPQHF; CDR3 DNA: TGTGCCAGCAGTGAGCGGAGAGATCAGCCCCAGCATTTT
V gene: TRBV28; J gene: TRBJ2-7; CDR3 length: 17; D gene: TRBD2; clone size: once; CDR3 protein: CASSSRVAGGNPYEQYF; CDR3 DNA: TGTGCCAGCAGTTCGAGGGTAGCGGGAGGGAATCCCTACGAGCAGTACTTC
V gene: TRBV5-6; J gene: TRBJ2-7; CDR3 length: 14; D gene: TRBD2; clone size: -; CDR3 protein: CASSFGLDSYEQYF; CDR3 DNA: TGTGCCAGCAGCTTCGGACTAGACTCCTACGAGCAGTACTTC
V gene: TRBV7-9; J gene: TRBJ2-7; CDR3 length: 13; D gene: -; clone size: -; CDR3 protein: CASSSMPAGEQYF; CDR3 DNA: TGTGCCAGCAGCTCCATGCCCGCGGGGGAGCAGTACTTC
V gene: TRBV28; J gene: TRBJ2-2; CDR3 length: 14; D gene: -; clone size: -; CDR3 protein: CASTLTGNTGELFF; CDR3 DNA: TGTGCCAGCACCTTGACAGGGAACACCGGGGAGCTGTTTTTT
V gene: TRBV7-9; J gene: TRBJ2-5; CDR3 length: 14; D gene: TRBD1; clone size: -; CDR3 protein: CASSLADRGMAQYF; CDR3 DNA: TGTGCCAGCAGCTTAGCCGACAGGGGCATGGCCCAGTACTTC
V gene: TRBV12-5; J gene: TRBJ1-6; CDR3 length: 13; D gene: TRBD1; clone size: -; CDR3 protein: CASGGQGNSPLHF; CDR3 DNA: TGTGCTAGTGGGGGACAGGGGAATTCACCCCTCCACTTT
V gene: TRBV19; J gene: TRBJ2-1; CDR3 length: 13; D gene: -; clone size: -; CDR3 protein: CASSTGVYNEQFF; CDR3 DNA: TGTGCCAGTAGTACGGGAGTCTACAATGAGCAGTTCTTC
V gene: TRBV27; J gene: TRBJ1-1; CDR3 length: 13; D gene: -; clone size: few; CDR3 protein: CASRSRRFTWAFF; CDR3 DNA: TGTGCCAGCAGATCGAGGCGATTTACCTGGGCTTTCTTT
V gene: TRBV13; J gene: TRBJ2-7; CDR3 length: 18; D gene: -; clone size: few; CDR3 protein: CASSLIRATHHSSYEQYF; CDR3 DNA: TGTGCCAGCAGCTTAATCAGGGCCACTCACCACAGCTCCTACGAGCAGTACTTC
V gene: TRBV9; J gene: TRBJ1-2; CDR3 length: 13; D gene: TRBD1; clone size: -; CDR3 protein: CASSVTGTYGYTF; CDR3 DNA: TGTGCCAGCAGCGTGACAGGGACCTATGGCTACACCTTC
V gene: TRBV2; J gene: TRBJ2-7; CDR3 length: 14; D gene: TRBD2; clone size: -; CDR3 protein: CASTSGRLGYEQYF; CDR3 DNA: TGTGCCAGCACTAGCGGGAGGTTGGGATACGAGCAGTACTTC
V gene: TRBV28; J gene: TRBJ2-3; CDR3 length: 16; D gene: -; clone size: -; CDR3 protein: CASSPPSYGAGDTQYF; CDR3 DNA: TGTGCCAGCAGTCCTCCAAGCTATGGGGCAGGGGATACGCAGTATTTT
V gene: TRBV6-5; J gene: TRBJ2-3; CDR3 length: 15; D gene: -; clone size: -; CDR3 protein: CASSYSSWGPDTQYF; CDR3 DNA: TGTGCCAGCAGTTACTCCAGTTGGGGGCCAGATACGCAGTATTTT
V gene: TRBV6-4; J gene: TRBJ2-1; CDR3 length: 13; D gene: TRBD2; clone size: -; CDR3 protein: CASWTSGYNEQFF; CDR3 DNA: TGTGCCAGCTGGACTAGCGGATACAATGAGCAGTTCTTC
V gene: TRBV7-3; J gene: TRBJ2-3; CDR3 length: 14; D gene: -; clone size: -; CDR3 protein: CASSQTPTEVTQYF; CDR3 DNA: TGTGCCAGCAGCCAAACCCCGACAGAAGTAACGCAGTATTTT
V gene: TRBV19; J gene: TRBJ1-4; CDR3 length: 14; D gene: TRBD1; clone size: -; CDR3 protein: CASSKGAFNEKLFF; CDR3 DNA: TGTGCCAGTAGTAAGGGGGCATTTAATGAAAAACTGTTTTTT
V gene: TRBV11-3; J gene: TRBJ2-5; CDR3 length: 16; D gene: -; clone size: -; CDR3 protein: CASTDRSNGGQETQYF; CDR3 DNA: TGTGCCAGCACCGACAGGTCGAATGGTGGGCAAGAGACCCAGTACTTC
V gene: TRBV6-1; J gene: TRBJ2-7; CDR3 length: 13; D gene: TRBD1; clone size: once; CDR3 protein: CASSRDSPYEQYF; CDR3 DNA: TGTGCCAGCAGCCGGGACAGTCCCTACGAGCAGTACTTC
V gene: TRBV28; J gene: TRBJ2-3; CDR3 length: 16; D gene: TRBD2; clone size: -; CDR3 protein: CASSGTSPMETDTQYF; CDR3 DNA: TGTGCCAGCAGTGGGACTAGTCCTATGGAAACAGATACGCAGTATTTT
V gene: TRBV27; J gene: TRBJ2-1; CDR3 length: 14; D gene: TRBD2; clone size: -; CDR3 protein: CASRGGRTYNEQFF; CDR3 DNA: TGTGCCAGCAGGGGCGGGAGGACCTACAATGAGCAGTTCTTC
V gene: TRBV4-2; J gene: TRBJ2-7; CDR3 length: 19; D gene: TRBD2; clone size: few; CDR3 protein: CASSPAAPGLAGTGYEQYF; CDR3 DNA: TGTGCCAGCAGCCCAGCGGCGCCGGGACTAGCGGGGACAGGATACGAGCAGTACTTC